These T cell receptor beta chains were read from a single sample in a study of cytomegalovirus exposure and HLA in healthy donors. The repertoire was sequenced with immunoSEQ multiplex PCR; TCRdb's copy has only in-frame clones and lacks some. The table records tens of thousands of clones, approximately 94% of them present only once. Sequencing was done on a sample of PBMCs. Every receptor here comes from a woman aged 18-29 years in good health and CMV-seropositive. The CDR3 runs from the conserved cysteine through the conserved F or W. A D gene is named only where the DNA matches it firmly. The size entry is marked missing in some rows and otherwise reads once, few, many or a size class.

abundance	v_gene	j_gene	d_gene	CDR3aa	CDR3nt
NA	TRBV29-1	TRBJ1-6	TRBD1	CSVGDRVDSPLHF	TGCAGCGTTGGGGACAGGGTCGACTCACCCCTCCACTTT
NA	TRBV30	TRBJ1-2	NA	CAWSLRAGSGYTF	TGTGCCTGGAGTTTGAGGGCCGGGAGTGGCTACACCTTC
NA	TRBV2	TRBJ2-5	NA	CASSEIGGQIQETQYF	TGTGCCAGCAGTGAAATCGGTGGGCAGATCCAAGAGACCCAGTACTTC
NA	TRBV11-2	TRBJ2-5	NA	CASSLDPGGSGTQYF	TGTGCCAGCAGCTTAGATCCAGGCGGGTCCGGGACCCAGTACTTC
NA	TRBV4-3	TRBJ2-7	TRBD2	CASSRGLAGPSEQYF	TGCGCCAGCAGCCGAGGACTAGCGGGCCCCAGCGAGCAGTACTTC
NA	TRBV5-6	TRBJ1-6	TRBD1	CAKRDRDGSYNSPLHF	TGTGCCAAAAGAGACAGGGACGGATCCTATAATTCACCCCTCCACTTT
NA	TRBV7-9	TRBJ1-1	TRBD1	CASSFGQGDTEAFF	TGTGCCAGCAGCTTTGGACAGGGTGACACTGAAGCTTTCTTT
NA	TRBV5-1	TRBJ2-3	NA	CASSLGTRVTDTQYF	TGCGCCAGCAGCTTGGGTACTAGAGTCACAGATACGCAGTATTTT
NA	TRBV28	TRBJ2-1	NA	CAIEGTAFNEQFF	TGTGCCATCGAGGGTACTGCGTTCAATGAGCAGTTCTTC
few	TRBV5-5	TRBJ1-2	TRBD1	CASSPRRDSRSNYGYTF	TGTGCCAGCAGCCCCCGGAGGGACAGCCGAAGTAACTATGGCTACACCTTC
NA	TRBV15	TRBJ1-2	NA	CATSRERGANYGYTF	TGTGCCACCAGCAGAGAACGAGGCGCCAACTATGGCTACACCTTC
NA	TRBV2	TRBJ2-7	TRBD1	CASSTDRGRTYEQYF	TGTGCCAGCAGTACGGACAGGGGGCGAACCTACGAGCAGTACTTC
NA	TRBV12-5	TRBJ2-3	TRBD2	CASGLSGGPYTDTQYF	TGTGCTAGTGGTTTGAGCGGGGGGCCTTACACAGATACGCAGTATTTT
once	TRBV7-8	TRBJ2-2	NA	CASSLRDTQPGELFF	TGTGCCAGCAGCTTAAGGGACACCCAACCTGGGGAGCTGTTTTTT
NA	TRBV7-2	TRBJ2-5	TRBD2	CASSSTSGRYQETQYF	TGTGCCAGCAGCTCAACTAGCGGGAGGTACCAAGAGACCCAGTACTTC
NA	TRBV27	TRBJ2-2	NA	CASSLSEIGELFF	TGTGCCAGCAGTTTATCGGAGATCGGGGAGCTGTTTTTT
NA	TRBV5-1	TRBJ1-2	TRBD1	CASSSNRGENGYTF	TGCGCCAGCAGCTCCAACAGGGGCGAGAATGGCTACACCTTC
NA	TRBV7-6	TRBJ2-5	NA	CASSLGWAKEETQYF	TGTGCCAGCAGCTTAGGTTGGGCTAAAGAAGAGACCCAGTACTTC
NA	TRBV28	TRBJ2-3	TRBD2	CASSWSSGGGTDTQYF	TGTGCCAGCAGTTGGTCTAGCGGGGGAGGCACAGATACGCAGTATTTT
NA	TRBV5-1	TRBJ2-2	NA	CASSLAAGSSTGELFF	TGCGCCAGCAGCTTGGCCGCGGGAAGTAGCACCGGGGAGCTGTTTTTT
NA	TRBV11-2	TRBJ2-1	TRBD1	CASTSTGGVGYNEQFF	TGTGCCAGCACCTCGACAGGGGGGGTTGGTTACAATGAGCAGTTCTTC
NA	TRBV6-5	TRBJ2-2	NA	CASSNRVVTGELFF	TGTGCCAGCAGCAACAGGGTAGTCACCGGGGAGCTGTTTTTT
NA	TRBV5-6	TRBJ1-5	NA	CASSLAGQGNQPQHF	TGTGCCAGCAGCTTGGCGGGACAAGGAAATCAGCCCCAGCATTTT
once	TRBV15	TRBJ1-3	NA	CATSTLSFDTGNTIYF	TGTGCCACCAGCACTCTCTCGTTTGACACCGGAAACACCATATATTTT
NA	TRBV14	TRBJ1-2	NA	CASSQQRNLRHYGYTF	TGTGCCAGCAGCCAACAACGGAACCTGAGGCACTATGGCTACACCTTC
NA	TRBV19	TRBJ1-1	NA	CASKSGFGTEAFF	TGTGCCAGTAAGTCGGGGTTCGGCACTGAAGCTTTCTTT
NA	TRBV19	TRBJ1-2	NA	CASQGQTNYGYTF	TGTGCCAGTCAGGGGCAGACTAACTATGGCTACACCTTC
once	TRBV11-2	TRBJ2-7	TRBD2	CASSLARIGEGYEQYF	TGTGCCAGCAGCTTAGCCCGGATCGGGGAGGGCTACGAGCAGTACTTC
NA	TRBV5-4	TRBJ1-4	NA	CASSGGTVPQEKLFF	TGTGCCAGCAGCGGGGGGACCGTACCTCAGGAAAAACTGTTTTTT
NA	TRBV6-1	TRBJ1-1	NA	CASRTDRSRNTEAFF	TGTGCCAGCAGGACAGACAGATCCCGAAACACTGAAGCTTTCTTT
NA	TRBV4-3	TRBJ2-1	NA	CASSHRTVSPYNEQFF	TGCGCCAGCAGCCATCGGACAGTTTCGCCCTACAATGAGCAGTTCTTC
NA	TRBV2	TRBJ1-2	NA	CASSEGVTSNYGYTF	TGTGCCAGCAGTGAAGGCGTAACTTCTAACTATGGCTACACCTTC